A selection of T cell receptor beta chains follows, all from one sample in a study of blood T cells in healthy people across ages. TCRdb used MiXCR to reprocess the 5' RACE reads, holding one entry per CDR3 protein. The sample consists of about a million distinct CDR3 sequences, 30% to 40% of them appearing once. Material: blood. The receptors here all came from a man between 18 and 35 years old in good health. Each CDR3 is given with its conserved first and last residue. A D gene is named only where the DNA matches it firmly. Rows may omit the clone size; those that give it use once, few, many or a size class.

v_call: TRBV6-5
j_call: TRBJ1-2
d_call: TRBD1
clone_size: -
cdr3_nt: TGTGCCAGCAGTTACTCGAGGGACAGTAACTATGGCTACACCTTC
cdr3_aa: CASSYSRDSNYGYTF

v_call: TRBV7-2
j_call: TRBJ2-3
d_call: -
clone_size: -
cdr3_nt: TGTGCCAGCAGCTTAGGGACCCAGTTTAGCACAGATACGCAGTATTTT
cdr3_aa: CASSLGTQFSTDTQYF

v_call: TRBV18
j_call: TRBJ1-1
d_call: -
clone_size: -
cdr3_nt: TGTGCCAGCTCACCAGGCGGGGGGCACATGAACACTGAAGCTTTCTTT
cdr3_aa: CASSPGGGHMNTEAFF

v_call: TRBV4-2
j_call: TRBJ2-7
d_call: TRBD1
clone_size: few
cdr3_nt: TGTGCCACTGCCGGACAGGGGGTCAATGAGCAGTACTTC
cdr3_aa: CATAGQGVNEQYF

v_call: TRBV20-1
j_call: TRBJ1-2
d_call: -
clone_size: few
cdr3_nt: TGCAGTGCTCTAGACAGAGACTATGGCTACACCTTC
cdr3_aa: CSALDRDYGYTF

v_call: TRBV12-3/TRBV12-4
j_call: TRBJ2-5
d_call: TRBD2
clone_size: -
cdr3_nt: TGTGCCAGCAGTTTAGGGGGAATGGGGGGGCAGTACTTC
cdr3_aa: CASSLGGMGGQYF

v_call: TRBV5-1
j_call: TRBJ2-7
d_call: TRBD1
clone_size: -
cdr3_nt: TGCGCCAGCAGCCCATACCCGGGACAGGGTTACAATGAGCAGTACTTC
cdr3_aa: CASSPYPGQGYNEQYF

v_call: TRBV12-3/TRBV12-4
j_call: TRBJ1-6
d_call: -
clone_size: -
cdr3_nt: TGTGCCAGCAGTTTCGCGCATAGCTCCTATAATTCACCCCTCCACTTT
cdr3_aa: CASSFAHSSYNSPLHF

v_call: TRBV3-1
j_call: TRBJ2-7
d_call: -
clone_size: -
cdr3_nt: TGTGCCAGCAGCCAAGCCCTTGGGTACGAGCAGTACTTC
cdr3_aa: CASSQALGYEQYF

v_call: TRBV6-6
j_call: TRBJ2-6
d_call: -
clone_size: many
cdr3_nt: TGTGCCAGCAGTCCGGGCGATGGGGCCAACGTCCTGACTTTC
cdr3_aa: CASSPGDGANVLTF

v_call: TRBV20-1
j_call: TRBJ2-2
d_call: TRBD2
clone_size: -
cdr3_nt: TGCAGTGCTAGAGATCCCGCGGGGGGCGTCGGGGAGCTGTTTTTT
cdr3_aa: CSARDPAGGVGELFF

v_call: TRBV19
j_call: TRBJ1-5
d_call: -
clone_size: -
cdr3_nt: TGTGCCAGTAGTTATCAGGCTGGCCAGCCCCAGCATTTT
cdr3_aa: CASSYQAGQPQHF

v_call: TRBV3-1
j_call: TRBJ2-1
d_call: TRBD1
clone_size: many
cdr3_nt: TGTGCCAGCAGCCGAGACAGGGTTAATGAGCAGTTCTTC
cdr3_aa: CASSRDRVNEQFF

v_call: TRBV20-1
j_call: TRBJ1-1
d_call: -
clone_size: -
cdr3_nt: TGCAGTGCTGATATGGGCCCCTCGGGGGGAGGTGGCGCCACTGAAGCTTTCTTT
cdr3_aa: CSADMGPSGGGGATEAFF

v_call: TRBV5-1
j_call: TRBJ1-6
d_call: -
clone_size: few
cdr3_nt: TGCGCCCGGTTAGCGAATTCACCCCTCCACTTT
cdr3_aa: CARLANSPLHF

v_call: TRBV6-5
j_call: TRBJ1-4
d_call: -
clone_size: -
cdr3_nt: TGTGCCAGCAGTTACAGCGGCAACCGTGGGTATGCTCTTCAAGAAAAACTGTTTTTT
cdr3_aa: CASSYSGNRGYALQEKLFF

v_call: TRBV5-1
j_call: TRBJ2-3
d_call: -
clone_size: few
cdr3_nt: TGCGCCAGCAGCTTCAACAGGGACACAGATACGCAGTATTTT
cdr3_aa: CASSFNRDTDTQYF

v_call: TRBV12-3/TRBV12-4
j_call: TRBJ1-5
d_call: -
clone_size: many
cdr3_nt: TGTGCCAGCAGCTTGGCGGGTAGCAATCAGCCCCAGCATTTT
cdr3_aa: CASSLAGSNQPQHF

v_call: TRBV25-1
j_call: TRBJ1-1
d_call: TRBD1
clone_size: -
cdr3_nt: TGTGCCAGCAGTGACTACTATGGGACAGGGAACACTGAAGCTTTCTTT
cdr3_aa: CASSDYYGTGNTEAFF

v_call: TRBV7-2
j_call: TRBJ2-7
d_call: -
clone_size: -
cdr3_nt: TGTGCCAGCAGCAAACGGGACGGCAGCTACGAGCAGTACTTC
cdr3_aa: CASSKRDGSYEQYF

v_call: TRBV28
j_call: TRBJ2-7
d_call: -
clone_size: -
cdr3_nt: TGTGCCAGCACAGACTCATCCTACGAGCAGTACTTC
cdr3_aa: CASTDSSYEQYF

v_call: TRBV7-2
j_call: TRBJ2-5
d_call: -
clone_size: -
cdr3_nt: TGTGCCAACAGCCCCCACCCGGACAGAGAAGAGACCCAGTACTTC
cdr3_aa: CANSPHPDREETQYF

v_call: TRBV28
j_call: TRBJ2-1
d_call: TRBD2
clone_size: -
cdr3_nt: TGTGCCAGCAGTTTCGGGGGGGGCAGCAATGAGCAGTTCTTC
cdr3_aa: CASSFGGGSNEQFF

v_call: TRBV28
j_call: TRBJ2-5
d_call: -
clone_size: -
cdr3_nt: TGTGCCAGCAGTTTATTGCAGGGTCGGAATGAGCAGTACTTC
cdr3_aa: CASSLLQGRNEQYF

v_call: TRBV7-9
j_call: TRBJ1-1
d_call: -
clone_size: few
cdr3_nt: TGTGCCAGCAGCTTGTTGGACATGAACACTGAAGCTTTCTTT
cdr3_aa: CASSLLDMNTEAFF

v_call: TRBV28
j_call: TRBJ1-2
d_call: TRBD1
clone_size: -
cdr3_nt: TGTGCCAGCAGTGGTGTTGTGGACAGGGGAAAGGGTGGCTACACCTTC
cdr3_aa: CASSGVVDRGKGGYTF

v_call: TRBV3-1
j_call: TRBJ2-5
d_call: TRBD1
clone_size: -
cdr3_nt: TGTGCCAGCAGCCAAAGTCACCAGGGGGTCGAGACCCAGTACTTC
cdr3_aa: CASSQSHQGVETQYF